This T cell receptor beta chain was obtained from a study of glioma-infiltrating T cells after dendritic cell vaccination. Overall study context: Glioblastoma patients came from Phase I and II dendritic cell vaccination trials. Dendritic cells derived from monocytes and pulsed with autologous tumor lysate formed the vaccine.

Some clones are missing from TCRdb's copy, which holds only in-frame ones; the method was immunoSEQ multiplex PCR. Of over 80,000 clones in the sample, about 87% were seen once. This clone has more than one count but fewer than ten. Its matching antigen is unknown. Other DNA sequences from this sample encode an identical CDR3 as well. Whole-study results and caveats: Survival was not directly related to TCR clonality in these patients.

Trimming took 7 bases from V and 3 from J; bases not matched to a gene: 4. Germline CDR1 MNHNY, CDR2 SVGAGI (reference sequence). This CDR3 spans 13 amino acids. This clonotype originated in a human donor with glioblastoma. Sequenced here: blood, sampled before dendritic cell vaccination. V and J are TRBV6-6 and TRBJ2-7, with TRBD1 matching over 9 bases. The CDR3 reads CASTPTGGYEQYF. CDR3 DNA sequence: TGTGCCAGCACCCCGACAGGGGGCTACGAGCAGTACTTC.